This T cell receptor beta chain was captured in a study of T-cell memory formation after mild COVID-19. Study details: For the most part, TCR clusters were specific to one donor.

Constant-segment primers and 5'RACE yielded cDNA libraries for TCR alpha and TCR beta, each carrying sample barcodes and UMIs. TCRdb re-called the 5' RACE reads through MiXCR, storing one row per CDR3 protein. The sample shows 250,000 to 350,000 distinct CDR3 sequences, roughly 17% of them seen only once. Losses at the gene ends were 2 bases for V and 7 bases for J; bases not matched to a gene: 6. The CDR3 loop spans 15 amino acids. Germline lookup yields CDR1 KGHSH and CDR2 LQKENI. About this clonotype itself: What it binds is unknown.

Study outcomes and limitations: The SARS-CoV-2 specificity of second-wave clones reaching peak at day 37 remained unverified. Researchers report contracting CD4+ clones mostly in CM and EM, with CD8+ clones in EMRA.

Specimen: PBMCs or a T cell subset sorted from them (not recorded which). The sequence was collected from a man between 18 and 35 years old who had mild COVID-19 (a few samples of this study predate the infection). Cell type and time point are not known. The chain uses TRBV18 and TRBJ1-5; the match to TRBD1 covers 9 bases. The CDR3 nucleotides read TGTGCCAGCTCACCAGGGACAGGGTTGGAACAGCCCCAGCATTTT. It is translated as CASSPGTGLEQPQHF.